The 19 T cell receptor beta chains reported below all come from one sample, sequenced in a study of neoadjuvant anti-PD-1 for oral cavity cancer. Time point indicated: after neoadjuvant nivolumab, at surgical resection. Assay: immunoSEQ multiplex PCR; the TCRdb copy retains only in-frame clones and omits some. This sample has some 70,000 clones, with about 85% found just once. The sequencing here drew on PBMCs, taken after nivolumab (anti-PD-1) treatment. The receptors were sampled from a person aged 35-79 years with oral cavity squamous cell carcinoma.

In its sample, this clone was seen a few times. The chain employs TRBV6-5 and TRBJ2-5, with D perhaps matching TRBD2 (5 bases). V lost 4 bases and J 6 bases, leaving 9 bases between the germline ends. Germline V CDR1 and CDR2: MNHEY, SVGAGI. The CDR3 covers 12 residues. The chain's CDR3 is CASSLDLKTQYF. Written as DNA, the CDR3 is TGTGCCAGCAGTTTGGACTTGAAGACCCAGTACTTC.

The CDR3 here is CASSGGGGANVLTF. The CDR3 DNA follows: TGTGCCAGCAGCGGAGGGGGTGGGGCCAACGTCCTGACTTTC. This chain connects TRBV9 to TRBJ2-6; D is perhaps TRBD1 (6 bases). The V gene's germline CDR1 is SGDLS and CDR2 YYNGEE. Trimming removed 3 bases at V and 3 bases at J, with 7 bases between. The CDR3 is 14 amino acids. The full variable domain, in which reference TRBV9 and TRBJ2-6 provide the parts outside the CDR3, is DSGVTQTPKHLITATGQRVTLRCSPRSGDLSVYWYQQSLDQGLQFLIQYYNGEERAKGNILERFSAQQFPDLHSELNLSSLELGDSALYFCASSGGGGANVLTFGAGSRLTVL.

The chain employs TRBV30 and TRBJ2-6; D is uncertain. Looked up from germline, CDR1 is GTSNPN and CDR2 is SVGIG (reference sequence). V lost 1 base, J lost 3 bases, and 7 bases lay in between. There are 14 residues in the CDR3. The CDR3 protein is CAWSESGGANVLTF. The DNA of the CDR3 is TGTGCCTGGAGTGAAAGTGGTGGGGCCAACGTCCTGACTTTC.

The chain is built from TRBV19 and TRBJ1-2; D is uncertain. The length of the CDR3 is 15 residues. Trimming took off 2 bases at V and 2 bases at J, with 12 bases between the two ends. From germline, CDR1 is LNHDA and CDR2 SQIVND (reference sequence). In DNA form, the CDR3 reads TGTGCCAGTAGTATAATAACAGCGAACAACTATGGCTACACCTTC. Translation gives CASSIITANNYGYTF.

The V gene is TRBV6-1, the J gene TRBJ2-1, with unresolved D. The CDR3 totals 14 residues. Trimming stripped 1 base from V and 5 bases from J, with 9 bases between. Germline V lookup: CDR1 MNHNS, CDR2 SASEGT. CDR3 loop: CASSEDPAHNEQFF. The CDR3 DNA sequence: TGTGCCAGCAGTGAAGACCCAGCCCACAATGAGCAGTTCTTC.

The chain links TRBV7-9 to TRBJ2-5; 15 bases match TRBD2. Germline V gene sequence: CDR1 SEHNR, CDR2 FQNEAQ (reference sequence). This CDR3 spans 17 amino acids. V shed 5 bases and J 5 bases; nucleotides not matched to a gene: 9. CDR3 loop: CASSLGTSGRIGETQYF. CDR3 DNA sequence: TGTGCCAGCAGCCTCGGGACTAGCGGGAGGATAGGTGAGACCCAGTACTTC.

The V call is TRBV28, the J call TRBJ1-2; 7 nucleotides align to TRBD1. This CDR3 comprises 15 residues. Germline V gene data show CDR1 as MDHEN and CDR2 as SYDVKM. Trimming at V came to 6 bases and at J to 1 base, leaving 8 bases not matched to a gene. For the CDR3, the DNA is TGTGCCAGCAGGACAGGGCCGGGCTTTAACTATGGCTACACCTTC. It translates to CASRTGPGFNYGYTF.

The chain combines TRBV6-5 with TRBJ1-1; D gene uncertain. The ends were cut back, 7 bases at V and 0 bases at J, with 9 bases in the middle. Per the germline V gene, CDR1 is MNHEY and CDR2 is SVGAGI. The CDR3 has 13 residues. In nucleotides, the CDR3 is TGTGCCAGCAATCAGCTAATGAACACTGAAGCTTTCTTT. This gives the protein CASNQLMNTEAFF.

The chain carries TRBV5-1 and TRBJ2-5; the match to TRBD2 covers 8 bases. The CDR3 covers 16 residues. Per the germline V gene, CDR1 is SGHRS and CDR2 is YFSETQ. V trimming: 4 bases; J trimming: 1 base; junction bases outside the gene matches: 9. CDR3 in amino acids: CASSPLPGGFQETQYF. Written as DNA, the CDR3 is TGCGCCAGCAGCCCTCTCCCGGGAGGGTTCCAAGAGACCCAGTACTTC. The whole variable domain, filled in from reference TRBV5-1 and TRBJ2-5, reads KAGVTQTPRYLIKTRGQQVTLSCSPISGHRSVSWYQQTPGQGLQFLFEYFSETQRNKGNFPGRFSGRQFSNSRSEMNVSTLELGDSALYLCASSPLPGGFQETQYFGPGTRLLVL.

The count of this clone is one. The chain has TRBV4-1 and TRBJ2-1, with D perhaps assigned TRBD1 or TRBD2 (5 bases each). V was trimmed by 3 bases and J by 1 base, leaving 10 bases between them. This CDR3 contains 15 residues. Germline V gives CDR1 MGHRA, CDR2 YSYEKL. The CDR3 nucleotides read TGCGCCAGCAGCCACCCAGGGAGATCCTACAATGAGCAGTTCTTC. It yields the protein CASSHPGRSYNEQFF.

This clone showed up just a few times. V and J are TRBV30 and TRBJ2-7; no clear D. The CDR3 has 14 amino acids. CDR1 GTSNPN and CDR2 SVGIG come from the germline V gene (reference sequence). V was trimmed by 4 bases and J by 0 bases, leaving 13 bases between them. The CDR3 DNA reads as TGTGCCTGGAATACCGGAACGTACTCCTACGAGCAGTACTTC. Translating it yields CAWNTGTYSYEQYF.

CDR3 bases: TGTGCCAGCAGCTTCAGTCAGAGCTACGAGCAGTACTTC. Translating gives CASSFSQSYEQYF. V is TRBV7-2 and J is TRBJ2-7; D remains unclear. CDR1 and CDR2 from the germline V gene are SGHTA and FQGNSA. The CDR3 loop spans 13 amino acids. V lost 3 bases and J lost 3, with 9 bases in between.

CDR3 region: CASSVEAGIQYF. The CDR3 DNA follows: TGTGCCAGCAGCGTAGAGGCGGGCATTCAGTACTTC. The J gene is TRBJ2-4, the V gene TRBV9, with a weak D call TRBD2 (5 bases). Trimming took off 0 bases at V and 9 bases at J, with 7 bases between the two ends. Germline CDR1 SGDLS, CDR2 YYNGEE. This CDR3 spans 12 amino acids.

The chain carries TRBV7-2 and TRBJ1-5, with D perhaps matching TRBD1 (6 bases). V was clipped by 1 base and J by 4 bases, with 11 bases between them. The CDR3 covers 15 residues. Per the germline V gene, CDR1 is SGHTA and CDR2 is FQGNSA. The CDR3 coding sequence is TGTGCCAGCAGCTTAGTAAGGGGGTCTAATCAGCCCCAGCATTTT. Protein sequence: CASSLVRGSNQPQHF.

V and J are TRBV5-1 and TRBJ2-3; a possible D gene is TRBD2 (6 bases). Looked up from germline, CDR1 is SGHRS and CDR2 is YFSETQ. The V gene lost 4 bases and the J gene lost 1 base, with 16 bases spanning the gap. The CDR3 runs 16 residues. Here the CDR3 reads CASSRDSIYGTDTQYF. CDR3 nucleotide sequence: TGCGCCAGCAGCCGGGACTCCATTTACGGCACAGATACGCAGTATTTT.

The chain couples TRBV6-1 to TRBJ1-2, with D perhaps TRBD1 (6 bases). V lost 6 bases and J lost 0, with 14 bases in between. CDR3 length: 15 amino acids. Germline V gene lookup returns CDR1 MNHNS and CDR2 SASEGT. CDR3: CASRPIRGTNYGYTF. The DNA for the CDR3 is TGTGCCAGCAGACCAATCAGGGGAACTAACTATGGCTACACCTTC.

The rearrangement joins TRBV19 to TRBJ1-5, with D unclear. The germline CDR1 and CDR2 sequences are LNHDA and SQIVND (reference sequence). This CDR3 spans 13 amino acids. Trimming left V 5 bases short and J 0 bases short, with 5 bases between. CDR3 sequence: CASSPFSNQPQHF. CDR3 sequence (DNA): TGTGCCAGTAGTCCTTTTAGCAATCAGCCCCAGCATTTT. Filled out from reference TRBV19 and TRBJ1-5, the complete variable domain reads DGGITQSPKYLFRKEGQNVTLSCEQNLNHDAMYWYRQDPGQGLRLIYYSQIVNDFQKGDIAEGYSVSREKKESFPLTVTSAQKNPTAFYLCASSPFSNQPQHFGDGTRLSIL.

By frequency in the sample, this clone is medium-sized. The chain combines TRBV19 with TRBJ1-2; possibly TRBD1 for D (6 bases). Trimming took 3 bases from V and 8 from J, leaving 13 bases between them. Looked up from germline, CDR1 is LNHDA and CDR2 is SQIVND (reference sequence). This CDR3 has 13 residues. The CDR3: CASSITRGRGYTF. The CDR3 DNA is TGTGCCAGTAGTATCACCAGGGGCCGCGGCTACACCTTC.

This chain connects TRBV19 to TRBJ2-2, with 7 bases fitting TRBD2. Germline V lookup: CDR1 LNHDA, CDR2 SQIVND (reference sequence). The J segment lost 3 bases and the V segment lost 6 bases, leaving 4 bases of the junction unmatched. The CDR3 is made up of 14 amino acids. CDR3 residues: CASSTREDTGELFF. Here the CDR3 DNA reads TGTGCCAGTAGCACCCGGGAGGACACCGGGGAGCTGTTTTTT.